Presented here are 8 T cell receptor beta chains from one specimen sequenced in a study of blood T cell repertoires in COVID-19. The table came from immunoSEQ multiplex PCR; TCRdb's copy has only in-frame clones and leaves some out. Among roughly 64,000 clones listed, roughly 75% were seen once. Specimen: peripheral blood. These receptors were taken from a man between 60 and 75 years old with COVID-19, enrolled during active disease.

This CDR3 reads CATSRDHLAGARHEQFF. In DNA form, the CDR3 reads TGTGCCACCAGCAGAGATCACCTAGCGGGAGCACGGCATGAGCAGTTCTTC. The rearrangement links TRBV15 to TRBJ2-1; 10 bases are a match to TRBD2. V trimming: 0 bases; J trimming: 8 bases; junction bases outside the gene matches: 10. The length of the CDR3 is 17 residues. Per the germline V gene, CDR1 is LNHNV and CDR2 is YYDKDF (reference sequence).

This CDR3 is CASSLGQNTGELFF. CDR3 coding DNA: TGTGCCAGCAGCTTAGGACAGAACACCGGGGAGCTGTTTTTT. V usage is TRBV7-9 and J usage is TRBJ2-2, with D uncertain. The V end lost 1 base, the J end lost 1 base, and 4 bases lay between the germline ends. The CDR3 is made up of 14 amino acids. Germline assignment: CDR1 SEHNR and CDR2 FQNEAQ (reference sequence).

The chain links TRBV4-2 to TRBJ2-3; D is unclear. CDR3 length: 14 amino acids. CDR1 is LGHNA and CDR2 is YNFKEQ in the germline V gene. Trimming left V 0 bases short and J 2 bases short, with 6 bases between. The CDR3 DNA sequence: TGTGCCAGCAGCCAAGAACTCCACACAGATACGCAGTATTTT. Its protein product is CASSQELHTDTQYF.

The chain couples TRBV3-1 (or the pseudogene TRBV3-2) to TRBJ2-5; D gene unclear. CDR3 length: 15 amino acids. CDR1 LGHDT and CDR2 YNNKEL come from the germline V gene (reference sequence). The V gene lost 0 bases and the J gene lost 2 bases, with 10 bases spanning the gap. In nucleotides, the CDR3 is TGTGCCAGCAGCCAAGATCTGGTGCGGCAAGAGACCCAGTACTTC. This encodes CASSQDLVRQETQYF.

By share of the sample, this clone is medium-sized. The J gene is TRBJ1-5, the V gene TRBV21-1. TRBV21-1 is labeled a pseudogene. This CDR3 is 15 amino acids long. As DNA, the CDR3 is TGTGCCAGCAGCAAAGCGGGAGGAGGAGGCCAGCCCCAGCATTTT. This translates into CASSKAGGGGQPQHF.

This CDR3 reads CASRQTGSYGYTF. The CDR3 coding sequence is TGTGCCAGCAGACAAACAGGGTCCTATGGCTACACCTTC. V usage is TRBV6-5 and J usage is TRBJ1-2; tentative D call: TRBD1 (6 bases). Germline V gene data show CDR1 as MNHEY and CDR2 as SVGAGI. The length of the CDR3 is 13 residues. V lost 6 bases and J 4 bases, leaving 12 bases between the germline ends.

The chain has TRBV28 and TRBJ2-7; D perhaps matches TRBD1 (6 bases). Germline V gives CDR1 MDHEN, CDR2 SYDVKM. V gave up 6 bases and J gave up 4 bases, with 16 bases separating them. This CDR3 has 14 amino acids. This CDR3 is CASSLTGSLYEQYF. The CDR3 nucleotides are TGTGCCAGCAGCTTAACAGGGAGCCTGTACGAGCAGTACTTC.

This clone was seen ten or more times. This CDR3 is also generated by other DNA sequences in the sample. The rearrangement uses TRBV11-2 and TRBJ1-2, with D maybe TRBD1 (6 bases). Germline CDR1 SGHAT, CDR2 FQNNGV. This CDR3 is built from 13 residues. With 6 bases removed from V and 4 bases from J, the gap between germline ends came to 12 bases. The CDR3 protein is CASSPQGIYGYTF. DNA for the CDR3: TGTGCCAGCAGTCCCCAGGGGATCTATGGCTACACCTTC.